The present T cell receptor (beta chain) was sequenced within a study of early T cells in non-severe SARS-CoV-2 infection. About the study: Sequencing input comprised bulk RNA from unsorted whole blood; chain pairing was not available. Overall study findings and caveats: VDJdb-based matching was biased toward anti-spike CD8 responses and missed private and CD4 specificities.

The CDR3 sequence is 13 residues long. V shed 1 base and J shed 5 bases, with 3 bases lying between them. TCRdb re-called the 5' RACE reads through MiXCR, storing one row per CDR3 protein. The sample carries about 66,000 distinct CDR3 sequences, around 19% recorded once. This clonotype was seen more than once but under ten times. Its cognate antigen is unknown. The origin of this receptor is an adult who was a healthcare worker with PCR-confirmed SARS-CoV-2 infection or an uninfected control (not recorded which). The genes are TRBV12-3 or TRBV12-4 and TRBJ1-6; D is uncertain. The material was whole blood, obtained at baseline. The CDR3 sequence is CASSLGNNSPLHF. CDR3 bases: TGTGCCAGCAGTTTAGGGAATAATTCACCCCTCCACTTT.